This passage covers 10 T cell receptor beta chains from one sample sequenced in a study of T cell responses to AZD1222 COVID-19 vaccine. Assay: immunoSEQ multiplex PCR; the TCRdb copy retains only in-frame clones and omits some. Seen here are 110,000 or so clones, about 87% observed once, and the top ten hold about 6%. Sequenced material: peripheral blood, taken 28 days after the second AZD1222 dose. These receptors originate from an adult who received the AZD1222 COVID-19 vaccine.

The chain recombines TRBV3-1 (or the pseudogene TRBV3-2) with TRBJ1-5; no clear D gene. V lost 1 base and J lost 5, with 6 bases in between. The CDR3 has 13 amino acids. Germline V lookup: CDR1 LGHDT, CDR2 YNNKEL (reference sequence). The CDR3 sequence is CASSQGWDQPQHF. CDR3 nucleotides: TGTGCCAGCAGCCAAGGCTGGGATCAGCCCCAGCATTTT.

The genes are TRBV20-1 and TRBJ1-3, with no clear D. Germline-derived CDR1 and CDR2 are DFQATT and SNEGSKA (reference sequence). CDR3 length: 11 residues. V lost 5 bases, J lost 4 bases, and 6 bases lay in between. The CDR3, as DNA: TGCAGTGCTCCTCGGGGAAACACCATATATTTT. This sequence encodes CSAPRGNTIYF.

V and J are TRBV11-2 and TRBJ2-1; TRBD1 aligns across 7 bases. The CDR3 length is 15 residues. J gave up 8 bases and V 1 base, and 8 bases lay outside the gene matches. Per the germline V gene, CDR1 is SGHAT and CDR2 is FQNNGV. Here the CDR3 reads CASSLALQGSYEQFF. CDR3 in DNA: TGTGCCAGCAGCTTAGCCCTACAGGGGAGCTATGAGCAGTTCTTC.

This clone was recorded only once. V usage is TRBV11-2 and J usage is TRBJ1-1, with a weak D call TRBD1 (5 bases). Germline CDR1 is SGHAT and CDR2 is FQNNGV. Deletions cut 4 bases from V and 1 base from J, with 16 bases between. The CDR3 is 16 amino acids. The CDR3 DNA sequence: TGTGCCAGCAGCTCCAGGGTGAGTACCGGGAACACTGAAGCTTTCTTT. Amino acid sequence: CASSSRVSTGNTEAFF.

V usage is TRBV19 and J usage is TRBJ1-5; 9 bases align to TRBD1. The length of the CDR3 is 14 residues. Germline V gene data show CDR1 as LNHDA and CDR2 as SQIVND (reference sequence). J was trimmed by 7 bases and V by 5 bases; bases with no gene match: 6. The CDR3 sequence: CASSLRTGVQPQHF. The CDR3 DNA sequence: TGTGCCAGTAGTTTAAGGACAGGGGTGCAGCCCCAGCATTTT.

This chain joins TRBV27 and TRBJ2-1; tentative D call: TRBD1 (6 bases). V was pared by 4 bases and J by 2 bases, with 9 bases between. The CDR3 has 14 residues. Germline V gives CDR1 MNHEY, CDR2 SMNVEV (reference sequence). The CDR3 DNA follows: TGTGCCAGCAGTTCTGGGACACCCTACAATGAGCAGTTCTTC. It specifies CASSSGTPYNEQFF.

This chain links TRBV10-3 with TRBJ1-2, with 7 nucleotides matching TRBD1. This CDR3 is built from 14 residues. Germline V gene data show CDR1 as ENHRY and CDR2 as SYGVKD. Trimming at V came to 0 bases and at J to 8 bases, leaving 6 bases not matched to a gene. This CDR3 reads CAISESGTDRGYTF. CDR3 in DNA: TGTGCCATCAGTGAGTCAGGGACAGACCGAGGCTACACCTTC.

The V call is TRBV6-5, the J call TRBJ1-4, with 7 nucleotides matching TRBD1. Germline loops: CDR1 MNHEY, CDR2 SVGAGI. With V trimmed by 4 bases and J by 8 bases, 7 bases remained unmatched. The CDR3 has 14 residues. The CDR3 here is CASSLDTGEEKLFF. CDR3 nucleotide sequence: TGTGCCAGCAGTTTAGACACAGGGGAGGAAAAACTGTTTTTT.

The chain uses TRBV10-3 and TRBJ2-1, with D possibly called TRBD1 or TRBD2 (6 bases each). V was trimmed by 1 base and J by 10 bases, leaving 14 bases between them. CDR3 size: 14 residues. CDR1 and CDR2 (germline): ENHRY, SYGVKD. CDR3 coding DNA: TGTGCCATCAGTGAGTTCGGCGGAGGGGGGGAGCAGTTCTTC. This codes for CAISEFGGGGEQFF.

This clone was recorded once. The chain couples TRBV2 to TRBJ1-4; D is unclear. The germline V gene encodes CDR1 SNHLY and CDR2 FYNNEI. The CDR3 is 13 residues long. Trimming removed 4 bases at V and 5 bases at J, with 8 bases between. CDR3 loop: CASSAGRNEKLFF. The CDR3 bases are TGTGCCAGCAGTGCGGGGAGAAATGAAAAACTGTTTTTT.